The clone carrying this T cell receptor (beta chain) was recorded at least ten times. Its antigen is as yet unknown. The unsorted libraries were prepared from 2 million PBMCs (stored at -80 C). The germline CDR1 and CDR2 sequences are SGHRS and YFSETQ. With 4 bases removed from V and 11 bases from J, the gap between germline ends came to 17 bases. The CDR3 contains 13 residues. The record originates from a study of neurological immune-mediated disorders. 5'RACE with 10-nucleotide random UMIs produced the cDNA. TCRdb reprocessed the 5' RACE reads with MiXCR, giving one entry per CDR3 protein. The profile shows under 70,000 distinct CDR3 sequences, around 3.5% of them singletons. Study results and limitations: Any association between clinical or MRI features and the multiple sclerosis repertoire cluster was absent.

The gene calls are TRBV5-1 and TRBJ2-3; no clear D. Sequencing was performed on PBMCs. The source is a young woman with multiple sclerosis. CDR3: CASSPPGGVRQYF. Here the CDR3 DNA reads TGCGCCAGCAGCCCCCCCGGTGGAGTGAGGCAGTATTTT.